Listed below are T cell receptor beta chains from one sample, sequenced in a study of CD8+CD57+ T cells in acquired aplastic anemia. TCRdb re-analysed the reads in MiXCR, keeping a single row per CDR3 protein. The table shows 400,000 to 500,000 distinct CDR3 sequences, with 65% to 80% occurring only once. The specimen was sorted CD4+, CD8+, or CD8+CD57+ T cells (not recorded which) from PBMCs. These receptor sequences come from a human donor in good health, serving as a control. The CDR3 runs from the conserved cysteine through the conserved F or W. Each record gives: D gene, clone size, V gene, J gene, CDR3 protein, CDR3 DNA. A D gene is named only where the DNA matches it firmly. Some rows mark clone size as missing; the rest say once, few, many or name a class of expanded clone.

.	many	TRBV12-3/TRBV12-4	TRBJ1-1	CASSKLNTEAFF	TGTGCCAGCAGTAAATTGAACACTGAAGCTTTCTTT
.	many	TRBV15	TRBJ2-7	CATTTRHGPYEQYF	TGTGCCACCACCACCCGGCACGGACCCTACGAGCAGTACTTC
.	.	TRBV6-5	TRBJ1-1	CASSEQGTLTEAFF	TGTGCCAGTTCGGAACAGGGAACCCTCACTGAAGCTTTCTTT
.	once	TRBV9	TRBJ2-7	CASSGVTEYDEHF	TGTGCCAGCAGCGGTGTAACGGAGTACGACGAGCACTTC
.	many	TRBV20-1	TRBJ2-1	CSARGAIGENEQFF	TGCAGTGCTAGAGGGGCAATTGGTGAGAATGAGCAGTTCTTC
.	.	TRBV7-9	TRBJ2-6	CASRNKPGAHAGANVLTF	TGTGCCAGCAGGAACAAGCCTGGGGCGCACGCTGGGGCCAACGTCCTGACTTTC
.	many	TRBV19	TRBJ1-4	CASSISARSEKLFF	TGTGCCAGTAGTATCTCCGCCAGGAGTGAAAAACTGTTTTTT
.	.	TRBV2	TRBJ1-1	CASGPTYVMKPDAFF	TGTGCCAGCGGGCCGACATACGTCATGAAACCTGACGCTTTCTTT
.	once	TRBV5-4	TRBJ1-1	CASSLVGSSDEAFF	TGTGCCAGCAGCTTGGTTGGGTCCTCCGATGAAGCTTTCTTT
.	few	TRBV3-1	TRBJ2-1	CASSFRLSGSYNEQFF	TGTGCCAGCAGCTTTCGCTTATCAGGCTCCTACAATGAGCAGTTCTTC
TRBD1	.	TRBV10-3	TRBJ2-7	CAIRGDRGLDEQYF	TGTGCCATCAGGGGGGACAGGGGGCTGGACGAGCAGTACTTC
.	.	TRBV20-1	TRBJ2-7	CSAFINSYEQYF	TGCAGTGCTTTTATAAACTCCTACGAGCAGTACTTC
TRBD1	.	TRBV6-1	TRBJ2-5	CASSAGQGETQYF	TGTGCCAGCAGTGCGGGACAGGGAGAGACCCAGTACTTC
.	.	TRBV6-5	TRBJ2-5	CASSSHGETQYF	TGTGCCAGCAGCAGTCACGGGGAGACCCAGTACTTC
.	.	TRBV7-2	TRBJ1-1	CASSLGWGIGELF	TGTGCCAGCAGCTTAGGATGGGGGATCGGGGAGCTGTTT
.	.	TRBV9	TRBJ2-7	CASREARGETQYYF	TGTGCCAGCAGAGAGGCGAGGGGTGAGACCCAGTACTACTTC
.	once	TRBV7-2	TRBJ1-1	CASSLGSRQGNTEAFF	TGTGCCAGCAGCTTAGGTTCGCGTCAGGGAAACACTGAAGCTTTCTTT
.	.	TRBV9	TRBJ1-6	CASSFMPNSTLHF	TGTGCCAGCAGCTTCATGCCTAATTCGACCCTCCACTTT